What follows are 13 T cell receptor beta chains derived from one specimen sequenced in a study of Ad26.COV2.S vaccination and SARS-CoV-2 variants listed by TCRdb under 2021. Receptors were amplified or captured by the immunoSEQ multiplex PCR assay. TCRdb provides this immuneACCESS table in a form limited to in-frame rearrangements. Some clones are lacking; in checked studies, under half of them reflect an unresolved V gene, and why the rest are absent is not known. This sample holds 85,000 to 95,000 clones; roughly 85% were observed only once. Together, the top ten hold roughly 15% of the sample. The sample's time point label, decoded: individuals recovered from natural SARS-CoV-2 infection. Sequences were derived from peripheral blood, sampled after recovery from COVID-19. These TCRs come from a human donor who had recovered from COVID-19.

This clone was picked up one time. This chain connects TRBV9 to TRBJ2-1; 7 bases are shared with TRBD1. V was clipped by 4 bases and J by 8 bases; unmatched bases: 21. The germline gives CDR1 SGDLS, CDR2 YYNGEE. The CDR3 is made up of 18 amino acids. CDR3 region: CASSSEPEPYRGRYEQFF. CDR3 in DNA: TGTGCCAGCAGCTCCGAACCCGAACCTTACAGGGGAAGGTATGAGCAGTTCTTC.

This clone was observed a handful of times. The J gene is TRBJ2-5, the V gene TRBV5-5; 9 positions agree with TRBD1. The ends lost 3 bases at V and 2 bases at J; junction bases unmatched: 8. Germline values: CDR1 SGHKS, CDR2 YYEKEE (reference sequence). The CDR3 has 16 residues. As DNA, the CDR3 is TGTGCCAGCAGCTACCCACAGGGGGCGACTCAAGAGACCCAGTACTTC. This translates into CASSYPQGATQETQYF.

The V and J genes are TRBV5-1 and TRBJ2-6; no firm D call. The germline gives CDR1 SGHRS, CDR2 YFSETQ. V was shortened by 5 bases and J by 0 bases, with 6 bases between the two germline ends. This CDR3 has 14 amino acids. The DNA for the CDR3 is TGCGCCAGCAGGGTAGTCTCTGGGGCCAACGTCCTGACTTTC. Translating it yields CASRVVSGANVLTF.

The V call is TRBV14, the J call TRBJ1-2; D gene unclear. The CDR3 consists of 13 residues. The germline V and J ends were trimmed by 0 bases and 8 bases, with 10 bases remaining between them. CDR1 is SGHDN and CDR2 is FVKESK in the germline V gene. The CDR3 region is CASSQELGRGYTF. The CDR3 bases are TGTGCCAGCAGCCAAGAGCTGGGTAGAGGCTACACCTTC.

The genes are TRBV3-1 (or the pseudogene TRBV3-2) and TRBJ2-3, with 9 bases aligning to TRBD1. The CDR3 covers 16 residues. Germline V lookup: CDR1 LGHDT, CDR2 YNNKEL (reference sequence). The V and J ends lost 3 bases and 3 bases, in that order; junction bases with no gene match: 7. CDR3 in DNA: TGTGCCAGCAGCCATCGACAGGGGGATAAGACAGATACGCAGTATTTT. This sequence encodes CASSHRQGDKTDTQYF.

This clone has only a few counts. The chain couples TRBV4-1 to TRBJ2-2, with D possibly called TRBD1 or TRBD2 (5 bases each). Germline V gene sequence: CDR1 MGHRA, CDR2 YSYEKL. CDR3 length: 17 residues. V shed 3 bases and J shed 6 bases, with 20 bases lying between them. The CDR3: CASSHGGRGRRPGELFF. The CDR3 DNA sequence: TGCGCCAGCAGCCATGGGGGACGGGGCCGAAGACCCGGGGAGCTGTTTTTT.

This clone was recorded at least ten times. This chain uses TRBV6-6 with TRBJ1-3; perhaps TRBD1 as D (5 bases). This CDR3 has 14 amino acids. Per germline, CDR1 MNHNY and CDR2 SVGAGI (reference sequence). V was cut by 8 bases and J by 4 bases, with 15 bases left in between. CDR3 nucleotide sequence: TGTGCCAGCTCTGGGGGGAGGAGAGGAAACACCATATATTTT. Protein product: CASSGGRRGNTIYF.

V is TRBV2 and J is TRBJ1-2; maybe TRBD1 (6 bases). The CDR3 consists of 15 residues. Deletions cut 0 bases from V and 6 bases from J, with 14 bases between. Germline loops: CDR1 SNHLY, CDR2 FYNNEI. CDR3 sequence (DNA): TGTGCCAGCAGTGAAGCGAGGGCGGGGGCGAATGGCTACACCTTC. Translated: CASSEARAGANGYTF.

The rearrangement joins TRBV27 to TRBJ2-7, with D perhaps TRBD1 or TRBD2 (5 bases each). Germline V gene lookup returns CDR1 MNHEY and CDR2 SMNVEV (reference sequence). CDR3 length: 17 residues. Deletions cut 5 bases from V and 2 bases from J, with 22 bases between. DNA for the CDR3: TGTGCCAGCAGTGGGACGTGGGCCCCCCTCCGGACCTACGAGCAGTACTTC. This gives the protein CASSGTWAPLRTYEQYF.

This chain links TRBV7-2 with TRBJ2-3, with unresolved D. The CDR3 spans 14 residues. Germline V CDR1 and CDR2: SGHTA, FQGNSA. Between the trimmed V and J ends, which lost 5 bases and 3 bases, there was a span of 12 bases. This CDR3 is CASSPLTGTDTQYF. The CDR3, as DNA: TGTGCCAGCAGCCCCCTAACTGGAACAGATACGCAGTATTTT.

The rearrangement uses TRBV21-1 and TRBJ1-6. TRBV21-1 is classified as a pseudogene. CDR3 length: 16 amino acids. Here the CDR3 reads CASSEGHRRNNSPLHF. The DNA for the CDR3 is TGTGCCAGCAGCGAAGGGCATCGACGGAATAATTCACCCCTCCACTTT.

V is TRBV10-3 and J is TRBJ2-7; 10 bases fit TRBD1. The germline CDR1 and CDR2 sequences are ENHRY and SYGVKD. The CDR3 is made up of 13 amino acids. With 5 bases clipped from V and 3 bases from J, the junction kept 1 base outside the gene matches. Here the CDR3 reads CAISRTGGYEQYF. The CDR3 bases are TGTGCCATCAGTCGGACAGGGGGCTACGAGCAGTACTTC.

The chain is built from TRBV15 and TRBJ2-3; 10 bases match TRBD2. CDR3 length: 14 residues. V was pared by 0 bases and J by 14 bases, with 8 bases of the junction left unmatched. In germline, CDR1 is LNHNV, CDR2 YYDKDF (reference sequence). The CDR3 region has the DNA TGTGCCACCAGCAGAGAGGGTAGCGGGAGGTTCCCGTATTTT. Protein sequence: CATSREGSGRFPYF. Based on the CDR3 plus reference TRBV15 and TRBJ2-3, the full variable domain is DAMVIQNPRYQVTQFGKPVTLSCSQTLNHNVMYWYQQKSSQAPKLLFHYYDKDFNNEADTPDNFQSRRPNTSFCFLDIRSPGLGDTAMYLCATSREGSGRFPYFGPGTRLTVL.